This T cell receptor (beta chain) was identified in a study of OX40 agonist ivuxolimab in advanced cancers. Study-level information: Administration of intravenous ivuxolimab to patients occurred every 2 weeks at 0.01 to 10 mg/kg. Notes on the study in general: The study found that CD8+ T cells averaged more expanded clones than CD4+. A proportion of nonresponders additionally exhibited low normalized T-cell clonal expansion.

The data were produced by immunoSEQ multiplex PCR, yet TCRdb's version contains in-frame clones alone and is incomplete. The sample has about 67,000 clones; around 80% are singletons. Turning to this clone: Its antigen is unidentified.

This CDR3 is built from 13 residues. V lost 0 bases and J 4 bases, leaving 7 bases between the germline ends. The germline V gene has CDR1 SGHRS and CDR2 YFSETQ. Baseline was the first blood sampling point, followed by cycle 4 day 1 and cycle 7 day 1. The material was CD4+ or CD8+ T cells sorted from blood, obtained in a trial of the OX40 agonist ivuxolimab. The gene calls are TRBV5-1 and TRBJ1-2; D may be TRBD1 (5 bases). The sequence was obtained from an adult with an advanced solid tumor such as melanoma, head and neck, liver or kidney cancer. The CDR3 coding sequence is TGCGCCAGCAGCTTGGGACAGAGCTATGGCTACACCTTC. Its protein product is CASSLGQSYGYTF.